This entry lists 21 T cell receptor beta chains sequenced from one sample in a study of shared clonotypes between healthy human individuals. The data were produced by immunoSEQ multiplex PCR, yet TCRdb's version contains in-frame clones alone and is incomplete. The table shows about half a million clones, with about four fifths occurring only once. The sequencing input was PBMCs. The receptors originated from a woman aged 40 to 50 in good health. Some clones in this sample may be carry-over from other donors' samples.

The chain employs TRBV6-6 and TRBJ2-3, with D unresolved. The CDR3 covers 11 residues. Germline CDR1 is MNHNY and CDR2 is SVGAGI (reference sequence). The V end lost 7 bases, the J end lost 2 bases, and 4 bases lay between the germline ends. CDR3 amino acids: CASTNTDTQYF. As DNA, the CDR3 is TGTGCCAGCACCAACACAGATACGCAGTATTTT.

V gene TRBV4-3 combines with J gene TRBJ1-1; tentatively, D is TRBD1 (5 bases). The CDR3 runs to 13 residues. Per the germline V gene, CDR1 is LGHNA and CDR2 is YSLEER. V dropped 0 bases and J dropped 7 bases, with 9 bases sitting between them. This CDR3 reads CASSQEGRVEAFF. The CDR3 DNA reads TGCGCCAGCAGCCAAGAAGGCAGGGTTGAAGCTTTCTTT.

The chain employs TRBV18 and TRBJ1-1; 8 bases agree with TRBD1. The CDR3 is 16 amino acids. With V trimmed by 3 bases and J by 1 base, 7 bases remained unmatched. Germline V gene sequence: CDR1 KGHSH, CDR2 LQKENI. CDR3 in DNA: TGTGCCAGCTCACCCCGACAGGGGTCTAGGAACACTGAAGCTTTCTTT. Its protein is CASSPRQGSRNTEAFF.

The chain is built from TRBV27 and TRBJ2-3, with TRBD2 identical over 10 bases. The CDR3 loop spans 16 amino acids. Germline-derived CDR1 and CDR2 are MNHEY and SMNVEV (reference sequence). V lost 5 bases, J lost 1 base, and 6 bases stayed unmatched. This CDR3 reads CASSPSGRWGTDTQYF. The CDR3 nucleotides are TGTGCCAGCAGTCCTAGCGGGAGATGGGGCACAGATACGCAGTATTTT.

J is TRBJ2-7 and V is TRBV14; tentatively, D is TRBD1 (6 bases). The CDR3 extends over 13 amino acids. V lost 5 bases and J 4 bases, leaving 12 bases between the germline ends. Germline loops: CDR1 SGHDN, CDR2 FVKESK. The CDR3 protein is CASSSGQSYEQYF. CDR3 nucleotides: TGTGCCAGCAGCTCTGGACAGTCGTACGAGCAGTACTTC. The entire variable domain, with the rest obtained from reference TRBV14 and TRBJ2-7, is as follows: EAGVTQFPSHSVIEKGQTVTLRCDPISGHDNLYWYRRVMGKEIKFLLHFVKESKQDESGMPNNRFLAERTGGTYSTLKVQPAELEDSGVYFCASSSGQSYEQYFGPGTRLTVT.

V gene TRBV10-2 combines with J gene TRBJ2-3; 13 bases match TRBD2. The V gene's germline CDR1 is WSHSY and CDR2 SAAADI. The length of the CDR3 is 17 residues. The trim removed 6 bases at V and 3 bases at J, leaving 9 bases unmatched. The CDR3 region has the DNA TGCGCCAGCAGCCCGGGACTAGCGGGAATGGGTACAGATACGCAGTATTTT. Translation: CASSPGLAGMGTDTQYF.

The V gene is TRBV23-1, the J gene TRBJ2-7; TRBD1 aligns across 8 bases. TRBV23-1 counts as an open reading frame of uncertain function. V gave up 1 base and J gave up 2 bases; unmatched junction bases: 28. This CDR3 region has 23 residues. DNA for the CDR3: TGCGCCAGCAGTCAATATCTATTGGGGGGTCGAGACAGGGGTTTCAGGGATGCCTACGAGCAGTACTTC. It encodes CASSQYLLGGRDRGFRDAYEQYF.

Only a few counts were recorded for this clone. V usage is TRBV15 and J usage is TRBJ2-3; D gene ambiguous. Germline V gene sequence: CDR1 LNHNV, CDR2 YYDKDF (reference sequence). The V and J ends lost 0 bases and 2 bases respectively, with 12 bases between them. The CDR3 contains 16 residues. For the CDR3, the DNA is TGTGCCACCAGCAGAGATCGGAGAACCCCCACAGATACGCAGTATTTT. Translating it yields CATSRDRRTPTDTQYF. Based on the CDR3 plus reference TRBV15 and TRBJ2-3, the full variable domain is DAMVIQNPRYQVTQFGKPVTLSCSQTLNHNVMYWYQQKSSQAPKLLFHYYDKDFNNEADTPDNFQSRRPNTSFCFLDIRSPGLGDTAMYLCATSRDRRTPTDTQYFGPGTRLTVL.

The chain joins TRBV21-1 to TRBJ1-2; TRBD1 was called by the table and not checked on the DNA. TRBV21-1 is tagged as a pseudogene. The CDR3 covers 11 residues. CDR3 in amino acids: CASSPSLQGCF. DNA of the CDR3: TGTGCCAGCAGCCCAAGTCTCCAGGGGTGCTTC.

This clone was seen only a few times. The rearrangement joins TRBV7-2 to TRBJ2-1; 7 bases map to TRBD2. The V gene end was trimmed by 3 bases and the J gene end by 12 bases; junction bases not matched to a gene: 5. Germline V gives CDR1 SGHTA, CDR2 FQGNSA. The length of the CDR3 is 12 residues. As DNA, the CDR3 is TGTGCCAGCAGCTTCCGAGCGGGACGGCAGTTCTTC. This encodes CASSFRAGRQFF. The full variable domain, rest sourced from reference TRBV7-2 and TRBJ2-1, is GAGVSQSPSNKVTEKGKDVELRCDPISGHTALYWYRQSLGQGLEFLIYFQGNSAPDKSGLPSDRFSAERTGGSVSTLTIQRTQQEDSAVYLCASSFRAGRQFFGPGTRLTVL.

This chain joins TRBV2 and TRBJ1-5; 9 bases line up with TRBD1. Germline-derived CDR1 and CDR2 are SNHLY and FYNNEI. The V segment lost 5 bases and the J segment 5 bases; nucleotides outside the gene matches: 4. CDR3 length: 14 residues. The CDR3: CASSPGQGDQPQHF. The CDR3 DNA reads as TGTGCCAGCAGTCCGGGACAGGGAGATCAGCCCCAGCATTTT.

The CDR3 nucleotides read TGTGCCAGCAGCTTCGGACCTTCGAACACTGAAGCTTTCTTT. Translation: CASSFGPSNTEAFF. J is TRBJ1-1 and V is TRBV7-3, with unresolved D. This CDR3 has 14 amino acids. Trimming took off 3 bases at V and 1 base at J, with 9 bases between the two ends. Germline loops: CDR1 SGHTA, CDR2 FQGTGA. Full variable domain (rest looked up from reference TRBV7-3 and TRBJ1-1): GAGVSQTPSNKVTEKGKYVELRCDPISGHTALYWYRQSLGQGPEFLIYFQGTGAADDSGLPNDRFFAVRPEGSVSTLKIQRTERGDSAVYLCASSFGPSNTEAFFGQGTRLTVV.

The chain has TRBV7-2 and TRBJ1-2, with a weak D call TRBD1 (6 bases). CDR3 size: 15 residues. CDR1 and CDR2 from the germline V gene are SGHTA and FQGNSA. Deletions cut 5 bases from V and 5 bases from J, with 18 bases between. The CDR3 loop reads CASSPTRTASYGYTF. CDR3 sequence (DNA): TGTGCCAGCAGCCCAACCAGGACAGCAAGTTATGGCTACACCTTC.

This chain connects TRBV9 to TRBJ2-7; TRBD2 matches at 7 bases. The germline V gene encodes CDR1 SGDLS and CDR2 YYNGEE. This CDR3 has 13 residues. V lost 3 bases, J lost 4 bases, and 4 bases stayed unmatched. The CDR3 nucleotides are TGTGCCAGCAGCGCCGGGACTAAATACGAGCAGTACTTC. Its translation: CASSAGTKYEQYF.

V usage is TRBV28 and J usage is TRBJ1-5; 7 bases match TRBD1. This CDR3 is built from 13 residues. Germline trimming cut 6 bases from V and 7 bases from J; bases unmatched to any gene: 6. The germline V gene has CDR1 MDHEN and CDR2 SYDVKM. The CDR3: CASRGEQGQPQHF. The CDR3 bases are TGTGCCAGCAGGGGGGAACAGGGGCAGCCCCAGCATTTT.

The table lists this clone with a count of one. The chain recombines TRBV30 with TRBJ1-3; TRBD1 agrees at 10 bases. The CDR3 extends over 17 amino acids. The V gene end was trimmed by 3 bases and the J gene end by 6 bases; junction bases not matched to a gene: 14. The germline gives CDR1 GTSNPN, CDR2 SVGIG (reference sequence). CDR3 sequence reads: CAWRPLWGTGDKNTIYF. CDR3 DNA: TGTGCCTGGAGGCCCCTTTGGGGGACAGGGGATAAAAACACCATATATTTT.

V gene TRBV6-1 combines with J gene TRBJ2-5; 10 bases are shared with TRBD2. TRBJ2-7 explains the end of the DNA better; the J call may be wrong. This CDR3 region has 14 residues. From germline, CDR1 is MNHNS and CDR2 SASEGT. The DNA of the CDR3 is TGTGCCAGCAGGTGGACTAGCGGCTCCTACGAGCAGTACTTC. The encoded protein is CASRWTSGSYEQYF.

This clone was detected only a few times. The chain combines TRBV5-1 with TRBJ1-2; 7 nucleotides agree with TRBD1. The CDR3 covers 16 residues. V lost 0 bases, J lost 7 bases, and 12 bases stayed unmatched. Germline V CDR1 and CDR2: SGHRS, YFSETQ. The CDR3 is CASSLAIPGQIGGYTF. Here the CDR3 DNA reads TGCGCCAGCAGCTTGGCGATTCCGGGACAGATCGGTGGCTACACCTTC.

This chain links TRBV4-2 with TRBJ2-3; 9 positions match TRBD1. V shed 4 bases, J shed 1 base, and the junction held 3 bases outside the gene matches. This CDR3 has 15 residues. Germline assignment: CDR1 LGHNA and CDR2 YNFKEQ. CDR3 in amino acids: CASSPGQGRTDTQYF. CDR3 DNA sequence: TGTGCCAGCAGCCCGGGACAGGGTCGCACAGATACGCAGTATTTT.

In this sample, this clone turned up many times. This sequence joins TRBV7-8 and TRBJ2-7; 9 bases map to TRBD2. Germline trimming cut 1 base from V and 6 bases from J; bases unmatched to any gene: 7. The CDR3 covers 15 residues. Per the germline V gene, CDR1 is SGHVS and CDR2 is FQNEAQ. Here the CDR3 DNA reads TGTGCCAGCAGCTTAGGGGGTAGCGGGAGATCCGAGCAGTACTTC. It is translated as CASSLGGSGRSEQYF.

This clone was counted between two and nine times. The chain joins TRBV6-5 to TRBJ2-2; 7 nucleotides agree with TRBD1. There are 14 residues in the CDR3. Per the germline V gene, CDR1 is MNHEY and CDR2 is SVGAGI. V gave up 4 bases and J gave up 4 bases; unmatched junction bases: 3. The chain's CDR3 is CASSSGTATGELFF. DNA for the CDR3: TGTGCCAGCAGTTCAGGGACAGCCACCGGGGAGCTGTTTTTT.